What follows is one T cell receptor (beta chain) and its context. Its cognate antigen is unknown. This entry is derived from a study of beta chain features in type 1 diabetes. Study-wide points: All four CD4+ subsets from Type 1 diabetes patients carried moderately but significantly shorter TCRB CDR3s.

V trimming: 4 bases; J trimming: 7 bases; junction bases outside the gene matches: 12. The germline V gene has CDR1 SGDLS and CDR2 YYNGEE. This CDR3 is built from 16 residues. Sequenced material consisted of expressed TCRB transcripts (all of the isolated RNA was reverse transcribed). The table came from immunoSEQ multiplex PCR; TCRdb's copy has only in-frame clones and leaves some out. The sample consists of some 350,000 clones, 8.5% to 10% of them appearing once. Sequencing was carried out using central memory CD4+ T cells from blood. The chain combines TRBV9 with TRBJ2-2; 8 nucleotides match TRBD2. The receptor was isolated from a young man with type 1 diabetes. The CDR3 coding sequence is TGTGCCAGCAGCCCCCATAGCGGGACAACCAGCGGGGAGCTGTTTTTT. Its translation: CASSPHSGTTSGELFF.